The 10 T cell receptor beta chains below come from one sample, sequenced in a study of radiotherapy plus CTLA-4 blockade in lung cancer. TCRdb keeps only in-frame clones here, not all; method: immunoSEQ multiplex PCR. Of about 80,000 clones listed, around 87% are singletons. Here the sequenced sample was peripheral blood, taken from a patient treated with radiotherapy plus ipilimumab. The receptors shown here come from a human donor with non-small cell lung cancer who had stable disease on radiotherapy plus ipilimumab.

On this clone itself: Its ends do not fully match the called genes, so a read error is possible. V gene TRBV6-1 combines with J gene TRBJ2-7; D not certain. Per the germline V gene, CDR1 is MNHNS and CDR2 is SASEGT. This CDR3 contains 8 residues. The CDR3 spells CASQRRWW. The DNA of the CDR3 is TGTGCCAGCCAACGACGGTGGTGG.

This sequence joins TRBV30 and TRBJ2-7, with 8 bases lining up with TRBD1. Germline V CDR1 and CDR2: GTSNPN, SVGIG (reference sequence). Trimming at V came to 5 bases and at J to 3 bases, leaving 9 bases not matched to a gene. The CDR3 has 14 residues. The DNA of the CDR3 is TGTGCCTGGGACAGGCGAGGACAGGGCTACGAGCAGTACTTC. It codes for CAWDRRGQGYEQYF.

V and J are TRBV28 and TRBJ2-1, with D unclear. Trimming shortened V by 8 bases and J by 6 bases, and 8 bases separated the two germline ends. Germline CDR1 MDHEN, CDR2 SYDVKM. CDR3 length: 11 amino acids. DNA of the CDR3: TGTGCCAGCTTAGGGATCAATGAGCAGTTCTTC. Translated: CASLGINEQFF.

This clone appeared a single time. The rearrangement uses TRBV6-5 and TRBJ1-2, with a tentative D call TRBD1 (6 bases). Germline V gene sequence: CDR1 MNHEY, CDR2 SVGAGI. This CDR3 has 15 residues. V lost 4 bases, J lost 0 bases, and 12 bases lay in between. The CDR3 region is CASSLSGDANYGYTF. The CDR3, as DNA: TGTGCCAGCAGTTTATCAGGGGACGCTAACTATGGCTACACCTTC.

This clone was picked up one time. The V gene is TRBV5-1, the J gene TRBJ1-1; TRBD1 aligns across 7 bases. V dropped 1 base and J dropped 2; count of bases not matched to a gene: 2. Germline CDR1 is SGHRS and CDR2 is YFSETQ. The CDR3 contains 14 residues. CDR3 sequence (DNA): TGCGCCAGCAGCTTGTCAGGGGGAAACACTGAAGCTTTCTTT. Translation gives CASSLSGGNTEAFF.

Here the CDR3 reads CASSTIRSAADSGNTIYF. DNA of the CDR3: TGTGCCAGCAGCACGATTCGCTCGGCAGCTGACTCTGGAAACACCATATATTTT. The gene calls are TRBV5-6 and TRBJ1-3; D is unresolved. CDR1 and CDR2 from the germline V gene are SGHDT and YYEEEE. The CDR3 has 18 amino acids. The V end was cut by 4 bases, the J end by 0 bases, with 20 bases between.

The gene calls are TRBV29-1 and TRBJ2-3, with a weak D call TRBD2 (5 bases). The CDR3 runs to 14 residues. Germline V lookup: CDR1 SQVTM, CDR2 ANQGSEA. Between the trimmed V and J ends, which lost 3 bases and 0 bases, there was a span of 10 bases. This CDR3 reads CSVDRAGSTDTQYF. As DNA, the CDR3 is TGCAGCGTTGACCGTGCGGGCAGCACAGATACGCAGTATTTT.

The chain carries TRBV7-2 and TRBJ2-1; 7 bases are shared with TRBD2. The V gene's germline CDR1 is SGHTA and CDR2 FQGNSA. The J segment lost 4 bases and the V segment lost 5 bases, leaving 11 bases of the junction unmatched. CDR3 length: 16 residues. DNA of the CDR3: TGTGCCAGCAGCCGAAGTCCGCGGGAGACGTACAATGAGCAGTTCTTC. Residues: CASSRSPRETYNEQFF.

V usage is TRBV6-1 and J usage is TRBJ1-2; 9 positions agree with TRBD1. Losses at the gene ends were 0 bases for V and 4 bases for J; bases not matched to a gene: 3. Germline CDR1 MNHNS, CDR2 SASEGT. CDR3 size: 15 residues. CDR3 nucleotide sequence: TGTGCCAGCAGTGAAGCCGGGACAGGGAGCTATGGCTACACCTTC. It encodes CASSEAGTGSYGYTF.

The rearrangement links TRBV28 to TRBJ1-4, with D tentatively TRBD1 (6 bases). V lost 6 bases and J lost 11, with 10 bases in between. The V gene's germline CDR1 is MDHEN and CDR2 SYDVKM. There are 11 residues in the CDR3. Written as DNA, the CDR3 is TGTGCCAGCAGAGCCACAGGGAAACTGTTTTTT. It translates to CASRATGKLFF.